One sample yielded the 12 T cell receptor beta chains listed below, sequenced in a study of control samples from healthy donors and cancer patients. TCRdb's copy holds only in-frame clones and misses some; the assay was immunoSEQ multiplex PCR. The sample shows about 19,000 clones, 84% of them seen only once. The material sequenced was PBMCs. These receptors all stem from an older woman with lung cancer.

The chain recombines TRBV9 with TRBJ2-1; TRBD2 matches at 8 bases. This CDR3 is 14 amino acids long. Looked up from germline, CDR1 is SGDLS and CDR2 is YYNGEE. V dropped 3 bases and J dropped 7; count of bases not matched to a gene: 6. CDR3 nucleotide sequence: TGTGCCAGCAGCGGAGGGACTAGGGGGAATGAGCAGTTCTTC. Its translation is CASSGGTRGNEQFF.

The chain has TRBV6-6 and TRBJ1-4, with TRBD1 matching over 10 bases. This CDR3 spans 15 amino acids. From germline, CDR1 is MNHNY and CDR2 SVGAGI (reference sequence). Losses at the gene ends were 3 bases for V and 11 bases for J; bases not matched to a gene: 9. The CDR3 coding sequence is TGTGCCAGCAGTTATTTCGACAGGGGGCGATGGAAACTGTTTTTT. This translates into CASSYFDRGRWKLFF.

The gene calls are TRBV4-3 and TRBJ1-6; D is possibly TRBD1 (6 bases). From germline, CDR1 is LGHNA and CDR2 YSLEER. The CDR3 runs to 15 residues. The V end lost 4 bases, the J end lost 9 bases, and 16 bases lay between the germline ends. CDR3 DNA sequence: TGCGCCAGCAGCCCCCAGCGGGGGGCGAGTTCACCCCTCCACTTT. Encoded protein: CASSPQRGASSPLHF.

This clone has only a few counts. CDR3 sequence (DNA): TGTGCCTGGAGTGTAAATAGGCAGGGGGCTCTATACGAGCAGTACTTC. Translated: CAWSVNRQGALYEQYF. J is TRBJ2-7 and V is TRBV30; TRBD1 agrees at 8 bases. V dropped 0 bases and J dropped 4; count of bases not matched to a gene: 11. Looked up from germline, CDR1 is GTSNPN and CDR2 is SVGIG (reference sequence). The CDR3 is 16 amino acids.

J is TRBJ1-2 and V is TRBV13; 11 bases fit TRBD1. V shed 1 base, J shed 4 bases, and the junction held 11 bases outside the gene matches. The CDR3 is 18 residues long. Germline CDR1 is PRHDT and CDR2 is FYEKMQ (reference sequence). CDR3 DNA sequence: TGTGCCAGCAGCTTAGCGCGGACAGGGGGCGTTTTTGGCTATGGCTACACCTTC. Protein sequence: CASSLARTGGVFGYGYTF.

This clone occurred once. V and J are TRBV2 and TRBJ1-1, with a possible D match to TRBD1 (5 bases). The length of the CDR3 is 15 residues. Between the trimmed V and J ends, which lost 7 bases and 7 bases, there was a span of 22 bases. Per the germline V gene, CDR1 is SNHLY and CDR2 is FYNNEI. As DNA, the CDR3 is TGTGCCAGCACCCCGGGACGGGCAGGGCAAAATGAAGCTTTCTTT. This translates into CASTPGRAGQNEAFF.

The rearrangement joins TRBV28 to TRBJ2-2; TRBD1 matches at 11 bases. The CDR3 sequence is 15 residues long. CDR1 MDHEN and CDR2 SYDVKM come from the germline V gene. V was pared by 7 bases and J by 1 base, with 2 bases of the junction left unmatched. CDR3 loop: CASMGTGGNTGELFF. The CDR3 nucleotides read TGTGCCAGCATGGGGACAGGGGGGAACACCGGGGAGCTGTTTTTT. The full variable domain, with the rest looked up from reference TRBV28 and TRBJ2-2, is DVKVTQSSRYLVKRTGEKVFLECVQDMDHENMFWYRQDPGLGLRLIYFSYDVKMKEKGDIPEGYSVSREKKERFSLILESASTNQTSMYLCASMGTGGNTGELFFGEGSRLTVL.

CDR3 protein: CASSMGPFSTQYF. As DNA, the CDR3 is TGTGCCAGTAGTATGGGACCTTTCAGTACGCAGTATTTT. The chain combines TRBV19 with TRBJ2-3; D may match TRBD1 or TRBD2 (5 bases each). Germline CDR1 reads LNHDA; CDR2 reads SQIVND (reference sequence). V lost 3 bases to trimming and J lost 8 bases, with 12 bases between them. The CDR3 sequence is 13 residues long. The whole variable domain, filled in from reference TRBV19 and TRBJ2-3, reads DGGITQSPKYLFRKEGQNVTLSCEQNLNHDAMYWYRQDPGQGLRLIYYSQIVNDFQKGDIAEGYSVSREKKESFPLTVTSAQKNPTAFYLCASSMGPFSTQYFGPGTRLTVL.

To note about this clone: Other DNA sequences from this sample encode an identical CDR3 as well. This chain links TRBV18 with TRBJ1-1; TRBD1 might be the D (6 bases). V gave up 0 bases and J gave up 2 bases, with 10 bases separating them. This CDR3 has 15 amino acids. Germline CDR1 and CDR2: KGHSH and LQKENI. DNA of the CDR3: TGTGCCAGCTCACCACCAGGGGGGGCTAACACTGAAGCTTTCTTT. Translated: CASSPPGGANTEAFF. The variable domain in full, completed from reference TRBV18 and TRBJ1-1, reads NAGVMQNPRHLVRRRGQEARLRCSPMKGHSHVYWYRQLPEEGLKFMVYLQKENIIDESGMPKERFSAEFPKEGPSILRIQQVVRGDSAAYFCASSPPGGANTEAFFGQGTRLTVV.

V gene TRBV7-9 combines with J gene TRBJ2-7; 10 bases fit TRBD2. Germline V CDR1 and CDR2: SEHNR, FQNEAQ (reference sequence). The CDR3 consists of 16 residues. V lost 4 bases and J lost 3; bases outside the gene matches: 9. In DNA, the CDR3 is TGTGCCAGCAGCTCCCTCAGGTCTAGCGGGAGCTACGAGCAGTACTTC. It specifies CASSSLRSSGSYEQYF. Filled out from reference TRBV7-9 and TRBJ2-7, the complete variable domain reads DTGVSQNPRHKITKRGQNVTFRCDPISEHNRLYWYRQTLGQGPEFLTYFQNEAQLEKSRLLSDRFSAERPKGSFSTLEIQRTEQGDSAMYLCASSSLRSSGSYEQYFGPGTRLTVT.

This clone turned up a few times. The gene calls are TRBV5-1 and TRBJ2-5; D is ambiguous. CDR1 and CDR2 from the germline V gene are SGHRS and YFSETQ. This CDR3 has 14 residues. The V and J ends lost 4 bases and 2 bases respectively, with 12 bases between them. This CDR3 is CASSGLGAQETQYF. DNA of the CDR3: TGCGCCAGCAGCGGGCTAGGCGCACAAGAGACCCAGTACTTC.

J is TRBJ1-6 and V is TRBV12-3 or TRBV12-4, with a tentative D call TRBD1 (5 bases). V gave up 10 bases and J gave up 4 bases, with 11 bases separating them. There are 13 residues in the CDR3. This CDR3 reads CATGLEYNSPLHF. The DNA of the CDR3 is TGTGCCACGGGACTTGAGTATAATTCACCCCTCCACTTT.